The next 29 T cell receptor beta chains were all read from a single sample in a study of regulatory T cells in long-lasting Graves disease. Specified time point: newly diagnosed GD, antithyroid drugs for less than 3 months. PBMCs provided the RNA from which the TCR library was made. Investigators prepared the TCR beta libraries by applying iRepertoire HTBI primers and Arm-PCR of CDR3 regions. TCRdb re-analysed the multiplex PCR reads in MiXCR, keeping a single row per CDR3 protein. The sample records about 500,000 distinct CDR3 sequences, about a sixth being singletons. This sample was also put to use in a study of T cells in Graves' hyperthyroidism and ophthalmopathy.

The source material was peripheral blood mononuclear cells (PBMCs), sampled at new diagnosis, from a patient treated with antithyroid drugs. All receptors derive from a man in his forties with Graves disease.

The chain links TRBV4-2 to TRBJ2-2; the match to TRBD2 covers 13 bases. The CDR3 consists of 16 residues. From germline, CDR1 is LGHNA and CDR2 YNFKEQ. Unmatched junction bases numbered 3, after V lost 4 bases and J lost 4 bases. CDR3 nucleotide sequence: TGTGCCAGCAGCCTCCGGACTAGCGGGGGCACCGGGGAGCTGTTTTTT. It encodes CASSLRTSGGTGELFF.

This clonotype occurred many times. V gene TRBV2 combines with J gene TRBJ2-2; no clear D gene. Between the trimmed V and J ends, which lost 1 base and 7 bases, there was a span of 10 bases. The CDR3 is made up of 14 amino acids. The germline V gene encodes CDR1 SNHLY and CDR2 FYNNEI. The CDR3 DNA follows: TGTGCCAGCAGTGAAGTGAACGGTGGCGGGGAGCTGTTTTTT. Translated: CASSEVNGGGELFF.

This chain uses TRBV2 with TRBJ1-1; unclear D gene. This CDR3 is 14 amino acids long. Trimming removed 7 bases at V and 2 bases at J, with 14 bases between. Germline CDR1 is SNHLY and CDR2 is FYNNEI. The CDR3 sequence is CASKGAATNTEAFF. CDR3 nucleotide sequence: TGTGCCAGCAAGGGTGCAGCAACCAACACTGAAGCTTTCTTT.

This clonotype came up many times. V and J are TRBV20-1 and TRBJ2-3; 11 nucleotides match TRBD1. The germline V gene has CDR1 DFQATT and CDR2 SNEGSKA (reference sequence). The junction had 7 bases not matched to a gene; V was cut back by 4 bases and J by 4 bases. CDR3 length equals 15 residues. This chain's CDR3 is CSAIRDRGLADTQYF. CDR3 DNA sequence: TGCAGTGCTATACGGGACAGGGGGTTGGCAGATACGCAGTATTTT.

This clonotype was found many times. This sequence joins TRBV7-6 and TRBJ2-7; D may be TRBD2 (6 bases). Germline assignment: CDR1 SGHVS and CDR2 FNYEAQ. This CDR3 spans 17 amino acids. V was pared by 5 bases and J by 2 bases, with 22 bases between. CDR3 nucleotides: TGTGCCAGCAGCCGCACTTTTTCTTCTGGGGAGGCCTACGAGCAGTACTTC. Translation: CASSRTFSSGEAYEQYF.

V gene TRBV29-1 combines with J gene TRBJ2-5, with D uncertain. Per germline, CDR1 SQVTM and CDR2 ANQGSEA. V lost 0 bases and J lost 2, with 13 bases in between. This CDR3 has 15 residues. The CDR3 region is CSVEDHAAQQETQYF. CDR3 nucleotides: TGCAGCGTTGAAGATCATGCGGCCCAACAAGAGACCCAGTACTTC.

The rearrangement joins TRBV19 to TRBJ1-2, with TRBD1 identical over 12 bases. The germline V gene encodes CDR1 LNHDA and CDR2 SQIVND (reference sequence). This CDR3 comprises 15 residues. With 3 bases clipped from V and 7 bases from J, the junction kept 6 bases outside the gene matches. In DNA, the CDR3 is TGTGCCAGTAGTATTAGGGACAGGGGGCAGTTTGGCTACACCTTC. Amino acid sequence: CASSIRDRGQFGYTF.

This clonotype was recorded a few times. The CDR3 coding sequence is TGTGCCACCAGCAAAAGGGGGTACTCCTACGAGCAGTACTTC. Translated, it gives CATSKRGYSYEQYF. J is TRBJ2-7 and V is TRBV15, with a tentative D call TRBD1 (6 bases). The CDR3 covers 14 residues. Germline V lookup: CDR1 LNHNV, CDR2 YYDKDF (reference sequence). V gave up 4 bases and J gave up 0 bases, with 10 bases separating them. Filled out from reference TRBV15 and TRBJ2-7, the complete variable domain reads DAMVIQNPRYQVTQFGKPVTLSCSQTLNHNVMYWYQQKSSQAPKLLFHYYDKDFNNEADTPDNFQSRRPNTSFCFLDIRSPGLGDTAMYLCATSKRGYSYEQYFGPGTRLTVT.

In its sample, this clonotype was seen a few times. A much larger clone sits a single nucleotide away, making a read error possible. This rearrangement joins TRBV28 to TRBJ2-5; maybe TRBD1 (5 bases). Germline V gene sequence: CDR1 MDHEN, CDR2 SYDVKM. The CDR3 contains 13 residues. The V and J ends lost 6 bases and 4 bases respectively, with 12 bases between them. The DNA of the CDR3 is TGTGCCAGCAGAACCAGGGTGGTAGAGACCCAGTACTTC. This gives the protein CASRTRVVETQYF.

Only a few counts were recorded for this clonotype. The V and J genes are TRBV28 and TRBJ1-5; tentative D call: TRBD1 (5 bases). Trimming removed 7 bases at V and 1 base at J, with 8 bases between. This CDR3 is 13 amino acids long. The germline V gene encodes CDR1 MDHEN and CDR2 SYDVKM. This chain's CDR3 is CASNRWSNQPQHF. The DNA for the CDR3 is TGTGCCAGCAACAGGTGGAGCAATCAGCCCCAGCATTTT. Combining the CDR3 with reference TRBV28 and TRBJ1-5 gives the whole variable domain DVKVTQSSRYLVKRTGEKVFLECVQDMDHENMFWYRQDPGLGLRLIYFSYDVKMKEKGDIPEGYSVSREKKERFSLILESASTNQTSMYLCASNRWSNQPQHFGDGTRLSIL.

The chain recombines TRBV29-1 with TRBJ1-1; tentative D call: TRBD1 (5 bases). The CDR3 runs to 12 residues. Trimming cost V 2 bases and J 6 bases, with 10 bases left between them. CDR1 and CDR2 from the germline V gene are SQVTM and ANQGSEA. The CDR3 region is CSVEWGIAEAFF. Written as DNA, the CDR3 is TGCAGCGTTGAATGGGGCATCGCTGAAGCTTTCTTT.

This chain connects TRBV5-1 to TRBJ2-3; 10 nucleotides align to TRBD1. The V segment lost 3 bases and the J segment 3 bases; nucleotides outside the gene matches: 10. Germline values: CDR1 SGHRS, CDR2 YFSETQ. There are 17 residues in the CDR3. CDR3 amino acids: CASSSTGQGKRTDTQYF. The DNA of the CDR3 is TGCGCCAGCAGCTCCACGGGACAGGGGAAGAGGACAGATACGCAGTATTTT. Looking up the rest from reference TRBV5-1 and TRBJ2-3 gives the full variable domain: KAGVTQTPRYLIKTRGQQVTLSCSPISGHRSVSWYQQTPGQGLQFLFEYFSETQRNKGNFPGRFSGRQFSNSRSEMNVSTLELGDSALYLCASSSTGQGKRTDTQYFGPGTRLTVL.

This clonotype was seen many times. CDR3 nucleotides: TGTGCCAGCAGCGACGGGACTAGCGGGAGTCTCTACGAGCAGTACTTC. Translated, it gives CASSDGTSGSLYEQYF. The chain combines TRBV7-2 with TRBJ2-7, with 14 bases matching TRBD2. The CDR3 is made up of 16 amino acids. CDR1 SGHTA and CDR2 FQGNSA come from the germline V gene. J lost 3 bases, V lost 5 bases, and 6 bases had no gene match.

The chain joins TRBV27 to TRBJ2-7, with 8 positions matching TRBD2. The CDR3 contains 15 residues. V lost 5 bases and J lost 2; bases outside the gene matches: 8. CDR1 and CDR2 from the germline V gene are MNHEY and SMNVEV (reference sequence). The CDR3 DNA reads TGTGCCAGCAGTCCTACTAGCGGAGTCACCTACGAGCAGTACTTC. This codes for CASSPTSGVTYEQYF.

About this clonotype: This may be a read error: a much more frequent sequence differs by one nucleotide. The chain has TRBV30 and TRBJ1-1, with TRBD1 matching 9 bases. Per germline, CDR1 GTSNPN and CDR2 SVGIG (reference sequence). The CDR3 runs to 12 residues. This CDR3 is CAWGDRAEKALF. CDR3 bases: TGTGCCTGGGGGGACAGGGCGGAGAAAGCTTTATTT. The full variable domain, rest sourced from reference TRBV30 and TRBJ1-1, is SQTIHQWPATLVQPVGSPLSLECTVEGTSNPNLYWYRQAAGRGLQLLFYSVGIGQISSEVPQNLSASRPQDRQFILSSKKLLLSDSGFYLCAWGDRAEKALFGQGTRLTVV.

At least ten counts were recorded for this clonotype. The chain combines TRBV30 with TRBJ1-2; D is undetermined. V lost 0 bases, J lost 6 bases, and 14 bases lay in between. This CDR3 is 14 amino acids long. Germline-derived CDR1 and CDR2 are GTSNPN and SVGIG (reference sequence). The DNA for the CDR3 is TGTGCCTGGAGTGTAATGCCGGGCATTAATGGCTACACCTTC. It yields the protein CAWSVMPGINGYTF.

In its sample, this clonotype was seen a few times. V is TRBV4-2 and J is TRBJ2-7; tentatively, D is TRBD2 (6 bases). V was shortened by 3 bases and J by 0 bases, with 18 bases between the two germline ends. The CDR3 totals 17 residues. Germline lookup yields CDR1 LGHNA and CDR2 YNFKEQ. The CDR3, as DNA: TGTGCCAGCAGCCAGGGTGCGGGGTCCGGAGTCTCCTACGAGCAGTACTTC. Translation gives CASSQGAGSGVSYEQYF.

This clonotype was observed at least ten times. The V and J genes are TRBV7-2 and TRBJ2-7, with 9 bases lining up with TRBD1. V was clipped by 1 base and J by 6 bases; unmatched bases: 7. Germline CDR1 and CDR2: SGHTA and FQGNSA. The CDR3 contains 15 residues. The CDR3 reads CASSLGDRDPIEQYF. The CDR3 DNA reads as TGTGCCAGCAGCTTAGGGGACAGGGACCCCATCGAGCAGTACTTC.

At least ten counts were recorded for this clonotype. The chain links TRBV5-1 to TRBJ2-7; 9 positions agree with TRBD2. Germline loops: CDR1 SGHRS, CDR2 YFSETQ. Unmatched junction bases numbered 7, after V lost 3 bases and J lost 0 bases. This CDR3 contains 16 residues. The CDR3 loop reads CASSYLAGTSSYEQYF. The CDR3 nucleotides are TGCGCCAGCAGCTACCTAGCGGGGACAAGCTCCTACGAGCAGTACTTC. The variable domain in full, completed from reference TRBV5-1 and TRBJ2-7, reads KAGVTQTPRYLIKTRGQQVTLSCSPISGHRSVSWYQQTPGQGLQFLFEYFSETQRNKGNFPGRFSGRQFSNSRSEMNVSTLELGDSALYLCASSYLAGTSSYEQYFGPGTRLTVT.

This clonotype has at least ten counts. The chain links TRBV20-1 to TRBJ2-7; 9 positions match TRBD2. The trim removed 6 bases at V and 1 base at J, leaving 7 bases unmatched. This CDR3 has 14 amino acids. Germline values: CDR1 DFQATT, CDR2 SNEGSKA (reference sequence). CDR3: CSAELAGASYEQYF. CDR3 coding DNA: TGCAGTGCCGAACTAGCGGGTGCGTCCTACGAGCAGTACTTC.

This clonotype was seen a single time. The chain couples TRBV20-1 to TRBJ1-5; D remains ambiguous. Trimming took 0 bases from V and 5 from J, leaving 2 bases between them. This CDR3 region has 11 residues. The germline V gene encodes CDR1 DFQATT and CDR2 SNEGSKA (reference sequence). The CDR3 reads CSARDDQPQHF. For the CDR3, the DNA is TGCAGTGCTAGAGATGATCAGCCCCAGCATTTT.

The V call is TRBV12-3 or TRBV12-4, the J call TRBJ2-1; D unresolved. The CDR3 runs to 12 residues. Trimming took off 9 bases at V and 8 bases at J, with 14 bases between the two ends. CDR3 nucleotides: TGTGCCAGTGGATACGAATACGATGAGCAGTTCTTC. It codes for CASGYEYDEQFF.

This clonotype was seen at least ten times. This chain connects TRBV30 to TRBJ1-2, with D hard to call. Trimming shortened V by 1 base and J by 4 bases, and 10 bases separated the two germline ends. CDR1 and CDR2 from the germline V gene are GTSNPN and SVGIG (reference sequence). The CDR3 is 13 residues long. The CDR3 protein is CAWSDTRPYGYTF. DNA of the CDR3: TGTGCCTGGAGTGACACTCGGCCCTATGGCTACACCTTC.

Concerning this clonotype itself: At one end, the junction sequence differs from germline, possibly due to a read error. In DNA, the CDR3 is TGCGCCAGCAGCCGGTCGGCGGGACCATACAATGAGCAGTTCTTC. It codes for CASSRSAGPYNEQFF. J is TRBJ2-1 and V is TRBV7-3, with D tentatively TRBD2 (6 bases). The CDR3 extends over 15 amino acids. Germline CDR1 is SGHTA and CDR2 is FQGTGA. Combining the CDR3 with reference TRBV7-3 and TRBJ2-1 gives the whole variable domain GAGVSQTPSNKVTEKGKYVELRCDPISGHTALYWYRQSLGQGPEFLIYFQGTGAADDSGLPNDRFFAVRPEGSVSTLKIQRTERGDSAVYLCASSRSAGPYNEQFFGPGTRLTVL.

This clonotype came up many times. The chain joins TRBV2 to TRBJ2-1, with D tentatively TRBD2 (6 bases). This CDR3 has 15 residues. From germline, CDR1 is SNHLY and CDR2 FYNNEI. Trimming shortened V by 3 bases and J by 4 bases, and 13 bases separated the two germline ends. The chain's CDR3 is CASSEGTLPYNEQFF. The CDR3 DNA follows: TGTGCCAGCAGTGAGGGGACTCTCCCTTACAATGAGCAGTTCTTC.

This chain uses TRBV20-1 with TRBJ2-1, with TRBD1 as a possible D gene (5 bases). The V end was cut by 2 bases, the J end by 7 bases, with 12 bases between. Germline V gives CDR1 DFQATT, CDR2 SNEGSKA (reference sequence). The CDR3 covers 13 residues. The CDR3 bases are TGCAGTGCTAGATCCAGGGTAGAGAATGAGCAGTTCTTC. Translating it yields CSARSRVENEQFF.

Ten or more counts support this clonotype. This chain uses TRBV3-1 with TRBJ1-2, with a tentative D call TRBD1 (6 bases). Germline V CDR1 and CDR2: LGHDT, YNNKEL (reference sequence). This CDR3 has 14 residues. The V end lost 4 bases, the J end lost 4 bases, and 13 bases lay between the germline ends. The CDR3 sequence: CASSPLGGLYGYTF. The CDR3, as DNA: TGTGCCAGCAGCCCCCTAGGGGGACTCTATGGCTACACCTTC.

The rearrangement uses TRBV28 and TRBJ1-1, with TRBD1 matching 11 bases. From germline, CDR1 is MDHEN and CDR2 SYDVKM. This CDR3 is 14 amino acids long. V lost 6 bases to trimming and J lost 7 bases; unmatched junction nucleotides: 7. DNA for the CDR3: TGTGCCAGCAGATTTGGGGGGACAGGGGGTGAAGCTTTCTTT. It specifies CASRFGGTGGEAFF.

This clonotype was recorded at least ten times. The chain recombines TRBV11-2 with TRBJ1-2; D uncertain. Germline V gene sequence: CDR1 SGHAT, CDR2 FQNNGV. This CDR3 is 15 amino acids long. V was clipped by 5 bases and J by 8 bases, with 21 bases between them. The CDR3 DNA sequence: TGTGCCAGCAGCGTCAACGCCATCGAGATTCGGGGCTACACCTTC. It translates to CASSVNAIEIRGYTF.